One sample yielded the 29 T cell receptor beta chains listed below, sequenced in a study of monozygotic twins with inflammatory bowel disease. From its re-call of the 5' RACE reads, TCRdb lists each CDR3 protein once, without DNA. Its table lists roughly 320,000 distinct CDR3 sequences. Sequenced input: blood. The receptors were gathered from a human donor with ulcerative colitis or Crohn's disease, or a healthy co-twin of an affected twin (not recorded which).

The chain recombines TRBV28 with TRBJ1-2. The CDR3 sequence is 11 residues long. CDR1 is MDHEN and CDR2 is SYDVKM in the germline V gene. CDR3 protein: CASSLSRGYTF.

The CDR3 spells CSANWRSASSNEQFF. The rearrangement joins TRBV20-1 to TRBJ2-1; TCRdb's D gene call, TRBD2, goes unchecked for lack of DNA. The CDR3 is made up of 15 amino acids. CDR1 and CDR2 from the germline V gene are DFQATT and SNEGSKA (reference sequence).

This chain uses TRBV3-1 with TRBJ2-5; absent DNA, TCRdb's TRBD2 call cannot be checked. CDR3 length: 14 amino acids. From germline, CDR1 is LGHDT and CDR2 YNNKEL (reference sequence). The CDR3 loop reads CASSLRAVQETQYF.

CDR3 protein: CSGDRGGTDTQYF. The V call is TRBV29-1, the J call TRBJ2-3; without DNA, the TCRdb call of TRBD1 cannot be checked. CDR3 length: 13 residues. CDR1 and CDR2 (germline): SQVTM, ANQGSEA.

This chain connects TRBV7-2 to TRBJ2-2; the TCRdb call, TRBD1, lacks DNA for checking. CDR1 is SGHTA and CDR2 is FQGNSA in the germline V gene. This CDR3 spans 15 amino acids. The CDR3 region is CASSLDRERGGELFF.

The gene calls are TRBV10-3 and TRBJ2-5; TCRdb gives TRBD2 as the D gene, but with no DNA this cannot be confirmed. Germline loops: CDR1 ENHRY, CDR2 SYGVKD. This CDR3 is 13 amino acids long. The chain's CDR3 is CAISDTSGQTQYF.

The chain carries TRBV7-8 and TRBJ2-3; without DNA, the TCRdb call of TRBD1 cannot be checked. CDR3 length: 14 residues. The germline gives CDR1 SGHVS, CDR2 FQNEAQ. The CDR3 spells CASSFRGVPNTQYF.

The V and J genes are TRBV3-1 and TRBJ1-6; the TRBD1 assignment by TCRdb is unverifiable without DNA. Germline-derived CDR1 and CDR2 are LGHDT and YNNKEL (reference sequence). The CDR3 runs to 17 residues. The chain's CDR3 is CASSQARGGQGSSPLHF.

The V call is TRBV4-2, the J call TRBJ1-2; the TCRdb call, TRBD1, lacks DNA for checking. Germline values: CDR1 LGHNA, CDR2 YNFKEQ. The CDR3 is 13 residues long. The CDR3: CASSQAGAGGYTF.

The chain joins TRBV28 to TRBJ2-7; the TCRdb call, TRBD2, lacks DNA for checking. Germline loops: CDR1 MDHEN, CDR2 SYDVKM. The CDR3 is 12 residues long. CDR3 sequence: CASRGQTYEQYF. Based on the CDR3 plus reference TRBV28 and TRBJ2-7, the full variable domain is DVKVTQSSRYLVKRTGEKVFLECVQDMDHENMFWYRQDPGLGLRLIYFSYDVKMKEKGDIPEGYSVSREKKERFSLILESASTNQTSMYLCASRGQTYEQYFGPGTRLTVT.

The chain carries TRBV20-1 and TRBJ1-4; with no DNA, the TCRdb D assignment of TRBD1 cannot be verified. The CDR3 consists of 17 residues. Germline V lookup: CDR1 DFQATT, CDR2 SNEGSKA (reference sequence). CDR3 sequence: CSAYVTGELKPNEKLFF.

The rearrangement links TRBV18 to TRBJ1-5; no DNA is available, so the TRBD1 call from TCRdb remains unchecked. This CDR3 contains 16 residues. Germline lookup yields CDR1 KGHSH and CDR2 LQKENI. The CDR3 reads CASSTDSSYSNQPQHF. The full variable domain, with the rest looked up from reference TRBV18 and TRBJ1-5, is NAGVMQNPRHLVRRRGQEARLRCSPMKGHSHVYWYRQLPEEGLKFMVYLQKENIIDESGMPKERFSAEFPKEGPSILRIQQVVRGDSAAYFCASSTDSSYSNQPQHFGDGTRLSIL.

The V gene is TRBV20-1, the J gene TRBJ2-7; as DNA is missing, the TRBD1 call by TCRdb cannot be tested. Germline CDR1 is DFQATT and CDR2 is SNEGSKA (reference sequence). This CDR3 comprises 14 residues. Here the CDR3 reads CSVVRGSGRYEQYF.

V is TRBV7-2 and J is TRBJ2-2; TCRdb returns TRBD2, unconfirmable since there is no DNA. The CDR3 is made up of 15 amino acids. Germline V gives CDR1 SGHTA, CDR2 FQGNSA. CDR3 amino acids: CASSLLALNTGELFF.

CDR3 region: CASSEALTIPGELFF. This chain joins TRBV9 and TRBJ2-2; TCRdb names TRBD2, which stays unverified in the absence of DNA. The CDR3 is 15 residues long. Germline CDR1 SGDLS, CDR2 YYNGEE.

This chain uses TRBV20-1 with TRBJ2-2; TCRdb gives TRBD2 as the D gene, but with no DNA this cannot be confirmed. CDR3 length: 15 residues. The germline CDR1 and CDR2 sequences are DFQATT and SNEGSKA (reference sequence). The CDR3 loop reads CSARAGLLNTGELFF.

The chain couples TRBV7-8 to TRBJ2-1; TCRdb's D call of TRBD2 is untestable without DNA. The CDR3 spans 14 residues. Germline CDR1 reads SGHVS; CDR2 reads FQNEAQ. CDR3 in amino acids: CASSLTGRPNEQFF. Full variable domain (outside the CDR3, taken from reference TRBV7-8 and TRBJ2-1): GAGVSQSPRYKVAKRGQDVALRCDPISGHVSLFWYQQALGQGPEFLTYFQNEAQLDKSGLPSDRFFAERPEGSVSTLKIQRTQQEDSAVYLCASSLTGRPNEQFFGPGTRLTVL.

The chain combines TRBV5-8 with TRBJ2-5. This CDR3 is built from 13 residues. Per germline, CDR1 SGHTS and CDR2 YDEGEE. This chain's CDR3 is CASSYGVQETQYF.

The J gene is TRBJ1-5, the V gene TRBV4-2. CDR3 size: 17 residues. CDR1 is LGHNA and CDR2 is YNFKEQ in the germline V gene. CDR3: CASSQVDPRSDNQPQHF.

CDR3 protein: CASSLAGHSKGEKLFF. The J gene is TRBJ1-4, the V gene TRBV5-4; TCRdb's assignment of TRBD1 cannot be checked, as there is no DNA. The CDR3 totals 16 residues. Germline CDR1 SGHNT, CDR2 YYREEE (reference sequence).

The genes are TRBV4-1 and TRBJ1-1. The CDR3 is 13 residues long. Germline V gives CDR1 MGHRA, CDR2 YSYEKL. CDR3 amino acids: CASSQDGYAEAFF.

The V and J genes are TRBV28 and TRBJ2-1; with no DNA, the TCRdb D assignment of TRBD1 cannot be verified. Germline V gene sequence: CDR1 MDHEN, CDR2 SYDVKM. The CDR3 loop spans 12 amino acids. The CDR3 loop is CASSPTDNEQFF.

The V call is TRBV5-1, the J call TRBJ2-1. CDR3 length equals 13 residues. Germline values: CDR1 SGHRS, CDR2 YFSETQ. CDR3 amino acids: CASSLAAINEQFF.

The V and J genes are TRBV10-2 and TRBJ2-1; absent DNA, TCRdb's TRBD1 call cannot be checked. This CDR3 is 15 amino acids long. CDR1 and CDR2 from the germline V gene are WSHSY and SAAADI. CDR3 loop: CASRTQEVGYNEQFF.

The V and J genes are TRBV6-1 and TRBJ1-3. Germline V CDR1 and CDR2: MNHNS, SASEGT. CDR3 length equals 16 residues. Here the CDR3 reads CASRTGFTTSGNTIYF.

V and J are TRBV9 and TRBJ2-2. The CDR3 covers 16 residues. The germline V gene encodes CDR1 SGDLS and CDR2 YYNGEE. The CDR3 reads CASSDRQWGDTGELFF.

This chain joins TRBV24-1 and TRBJ2-1; without DNA, the TCRdb call of TRBD1 cannot be checked. This CDR3 has 14 amino acids. CDR1 and CDR2 (germline): KGHDR, SFDVKD. CDR3 residues: CATSEGGKYNEQFF.

The chain has TRBV11-2 and TRBJ2-7; TCRdb lists TRBD1, though no DNA is available to test this call. The CDR3 has 16 residues. Germline V CDR1 and CDR2: SGHAT, FQNNGV. CDR3 sequence: CASSLVQGEGTYEQYF.

This chain links TRBV5-8 with TRBJ2-1. The germline V gene has CDR1 SGHTS and CDR2 YDEGEE. CDR3 length: 13 amino acids. CDR3 sequence: CASSMSSYNEQFF.